This T cell receptor (beta chain) was recovered during a study of CD8 T cells in Susac syndrome. TCR beta sequences were obtained from blood CD8+ and CD4+ T cells. TEMRA cells were FACS-enriched, with CD8+ and CD4+ T cells isolated negatively. Study findings and constraints: The Susac syndrome CD4+ T cell repertoires displayed no clonal expansion.

Germline values: CDR1 DFQATT, CDR2 SNEGSKA (reference sequence). The length of the CDR3 is 16 residues. V was clipped by 4 bases and J by 1 base; unmatched bases: 12. Roughly 0.45 to 1 ug RNA was reverse transcribed with random hexamers. An immunoSEQ multiplex PCR generated amplified TCR beta CDR3 products spanning 54 Vbeta and 13 Jbeta. TCRdb itself ran the immunoSEQ multiplex PCR reads through MiXCR, one entry per CDR3 protein. The sample includes 95,000 to 150,000 distinct CDR3 sequences, nearly 96% of them seen just once. Points on this clonotype: The antigen is undetermined.

The J gene is TRBJ2-7, the V gene TRBV20-1; TRBD2 matches at 8 bases. Sequenced input: CD4+ T cells from PBMCs. This receptor was identified in a human donor with Susac syndrome. CDR3 protein: CSANSGLARPSYEQYF. Here the CDR3 DNA reads TGCAGTGCTAACTCCGGACTAGCTCGACCATCCTACGAGCAGTACTTC.